This TCR beta chain was retrieved from a study of shared clonotypes between healthy human individuals. Findings and caveats of the study: Richness estimates generally favored naive over memory subsets. Genetic and exposure-history diversity was limited by the small donor number. When naive CD4 clonotypes were compared across a few donors, approximately 5% were shared.

This CDR3 is built from 16 residues. V shed 0 bases and J 1 base; nucleotides not matched to a gene: 4. The germline V gene encodes CDR1 ENHRY and CDR2 SYGVKD. Methods used by the authors: ImmunoSEQ supplied junction-only sequences lacking quality scores, so filtering was different. TCRdb's copy holds only in-frame clones and misses some; the assay was immunoSEQ multiplex PCR. V and J calls and clone size are copied from that table; D and trimming were computed from the DNA. The table records a few hundred thousand clones, roughly 91% of them present only once. Notes on this clone: Its specificity is unknown. This specimen includes other DNA sequences encoding the same CDR3.

This receptor was taken from a man aged 18 to 30 in good health. The sample consisted of memory CD8+ T cells sorted from blood. Stated subset: CD45RO+ cells pooled with CCR7-negative TemRA cells. J is TRBJ2-7 and V is TRBV10-3, with 9 positions matching TRBD2. The CDR3 sequence: CAISESGSGGSYEQYF. The CDR3 coding sequence is TGTGCCATCAGTGAGTCGGGTAGCGGGGGATCCTACGAGCAGTACTTC.